The TCR beta chain under discussion was sequenced for a study of identifying expanded T cells in peripheral blood. As to this clone: Its target is unknown.

Sequencing used immunoSEQ multiplex PCR; TCRdb keeps in-frame clones, though not all of them. The sample includes about 50,000 clones, about four fifths seen only once; the top ten take approximately 17%. Study findings and constraints: Two-week clone count variance significantly increased as total template count grew.

The CDR3 is 13 amino acids. Germline V lookup: CDR1 SGHRS, CDR2 YFSETQ. V lost 2 bases and J 4 bases, leaving 9 bases between the germline ends. Collection occurred without any documented infections or immune events in donors. V usage is TRBV5-1 and J usage is TRBJ1-1; D is undetermined. Sequenced input: blood. The clonotype comes from a person between 18 and 75 years old in good health. CDR3 loop: CASSFTEGTEAFF. CDR3 in DNA: TGCGCCAGCAGCTTTACAGAGGGCACTGAAGCTTTCTTT.